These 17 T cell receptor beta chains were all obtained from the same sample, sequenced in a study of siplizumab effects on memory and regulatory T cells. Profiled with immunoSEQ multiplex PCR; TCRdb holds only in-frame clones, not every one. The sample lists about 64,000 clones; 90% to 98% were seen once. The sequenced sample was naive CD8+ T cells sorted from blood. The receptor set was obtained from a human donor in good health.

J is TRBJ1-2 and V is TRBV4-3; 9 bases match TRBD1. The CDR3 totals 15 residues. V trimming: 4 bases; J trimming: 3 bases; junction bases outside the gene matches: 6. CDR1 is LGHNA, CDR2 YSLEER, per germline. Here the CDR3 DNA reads TGCGCCAGCAGCCCCGGACAGGGGATGGACTATGGCTACACCTTC. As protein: CASSPGQGMDYGYTF.

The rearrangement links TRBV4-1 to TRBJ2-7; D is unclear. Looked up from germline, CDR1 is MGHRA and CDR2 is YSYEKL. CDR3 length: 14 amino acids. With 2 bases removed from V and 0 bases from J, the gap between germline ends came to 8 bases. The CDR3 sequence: CASSQIPDSYEQYF. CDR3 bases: TGCGCCAGCAGCCAAATCCCGGACTCCTACGAGCAGTACTTC.

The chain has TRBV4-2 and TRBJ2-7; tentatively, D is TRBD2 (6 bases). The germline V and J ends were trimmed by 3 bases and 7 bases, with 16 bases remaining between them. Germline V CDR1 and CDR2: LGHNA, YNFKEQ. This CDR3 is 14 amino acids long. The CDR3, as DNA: TGTGCCAGCAGCCAGTGGGCCGGGGGAAGTGAGCAGTACTTC. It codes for CASSQWAGGSEQYF.

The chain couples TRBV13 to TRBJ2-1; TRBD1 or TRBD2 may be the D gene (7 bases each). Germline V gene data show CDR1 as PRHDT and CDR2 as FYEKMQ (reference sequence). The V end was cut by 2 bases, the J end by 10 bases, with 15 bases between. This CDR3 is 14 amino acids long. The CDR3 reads CASSLRGRGREQFF. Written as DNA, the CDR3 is TGTGCCAGCAGCTTAAGGGGGAGGGGGCGGGAGCAGTTCTTC.

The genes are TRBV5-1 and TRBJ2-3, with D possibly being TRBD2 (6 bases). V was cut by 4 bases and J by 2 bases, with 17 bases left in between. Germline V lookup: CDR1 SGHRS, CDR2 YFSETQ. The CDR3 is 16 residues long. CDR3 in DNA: TGCGCCAGCAGCCCGGACGGAGGGGCGATCACAGATACGCAGTATTTT. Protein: CASSPDGGAITDTQYF.

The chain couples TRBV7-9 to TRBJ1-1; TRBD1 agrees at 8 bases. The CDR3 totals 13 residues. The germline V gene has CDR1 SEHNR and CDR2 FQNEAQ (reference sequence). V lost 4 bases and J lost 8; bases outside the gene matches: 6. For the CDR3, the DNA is TGTGCCAGCAGCTCCGGACAGGGCGGGGAAGCTTTCTTT. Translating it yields CASSSGQGGEAFF.

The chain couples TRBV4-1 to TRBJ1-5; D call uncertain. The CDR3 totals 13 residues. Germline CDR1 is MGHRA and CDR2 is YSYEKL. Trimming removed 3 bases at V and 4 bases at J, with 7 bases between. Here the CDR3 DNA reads TGCGCCAGCAGCCAGGCGACTAATCAGCCCCAGCATTTT. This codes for CASSQATNQPQHF.

The CDR3 DNA is TGCGCCAGCAGCTTGGTGATTTCCCGGCAGGTTGAGGGGGATGAGCAGTTCTTC. Translated, it gives CASSLVISRQVEGDEQFF. The chain uses TRBV5-1 and TRBJ2-1, with a possible D match to TRBD1 (6 bases). The CDR3 consists of 18 residues. Trimming shortened V by 0 bases and J by 8 bases, and 24 bases separated the two germline ends. Per the germline V gene, CDR1 is SGHRS and CDR2 is YFSETQ.

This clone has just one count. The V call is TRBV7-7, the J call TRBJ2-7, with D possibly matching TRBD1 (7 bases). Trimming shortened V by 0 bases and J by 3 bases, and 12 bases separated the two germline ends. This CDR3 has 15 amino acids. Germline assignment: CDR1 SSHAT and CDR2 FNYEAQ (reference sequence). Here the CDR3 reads CASSLARGTDYEQYF. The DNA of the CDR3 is TGTGCCAGCAGCTTAGCGCGCGGGACAGACTACGAGCAGTACTTC.

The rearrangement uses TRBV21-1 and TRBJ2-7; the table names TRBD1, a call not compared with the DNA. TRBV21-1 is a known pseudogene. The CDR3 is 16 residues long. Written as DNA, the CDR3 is TGTGCCAGCAGCAAAGTAAATACGGGACAGTCCTACGAGCAGTACTTC. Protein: CASSKVNTGQSYEQYF.

The CDR3 DNA reads as TGTGCTAGTGGTTTGGTGATACTAAGCGGGGGGGCCAATCCATCTAGCACAGATACGCAGTATTTT. Its translation is CASGLVILSGGANPSSTDTQYF. The J gene is TRBJ2-3, the V gene TRBV12-5, with TRBD2 matching 10 bases. The J segment lost 0 bases and the V segment lost 0 bases, leaving 18 bases of the junction unmatched. The CDR3 runs to 22 residues. Looked up from germline, CDR1 is LGHNT and CDR2 is FRNRAP.

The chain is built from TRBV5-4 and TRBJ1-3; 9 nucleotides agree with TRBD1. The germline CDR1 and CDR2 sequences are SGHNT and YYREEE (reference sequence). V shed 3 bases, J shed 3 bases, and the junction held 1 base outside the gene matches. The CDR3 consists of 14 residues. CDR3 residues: CASSWTGDGNTIYF. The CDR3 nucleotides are TGTGCCAGCAGCTGGACAGGGGATGGAAACACCATATATTTT.

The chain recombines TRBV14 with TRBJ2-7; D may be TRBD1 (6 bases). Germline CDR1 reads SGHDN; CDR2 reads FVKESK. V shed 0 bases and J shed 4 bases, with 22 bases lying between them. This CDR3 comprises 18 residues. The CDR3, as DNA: TGTGCCAGCAGCCAAGATATCCCCTTTCAGGGGATCGCTTACGAGCAGTACTTC. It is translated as CASSQDIPFQGIAYEQYF.

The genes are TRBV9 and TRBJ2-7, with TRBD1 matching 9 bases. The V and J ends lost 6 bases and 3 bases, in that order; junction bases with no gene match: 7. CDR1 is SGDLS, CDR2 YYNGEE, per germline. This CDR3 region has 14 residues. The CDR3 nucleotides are TGTGCCAGCAACCCGGGACAGGGCCTCTACGAGCAGTACTTC. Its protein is CASNPGQGLYEQYF. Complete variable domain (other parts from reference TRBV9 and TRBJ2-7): DSGVTQTPKHLITATGQRVTLRCSPRSGDLSVYWYQQSLDQGLQFLIQYYNGEERAKGNILERFSAQQFPDLHSELNLSSLELGDSALYFCASNPGQGLYEQYFGPGTRLTVT.

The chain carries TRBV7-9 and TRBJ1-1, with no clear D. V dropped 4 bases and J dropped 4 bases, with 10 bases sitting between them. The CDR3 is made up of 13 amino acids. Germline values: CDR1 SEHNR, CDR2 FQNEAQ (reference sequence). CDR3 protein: CASSSPVSTEAFF. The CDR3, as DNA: TGTGCCAGCAGCTCCCCAGTTAGCACTGAAGCTTTCTTT.

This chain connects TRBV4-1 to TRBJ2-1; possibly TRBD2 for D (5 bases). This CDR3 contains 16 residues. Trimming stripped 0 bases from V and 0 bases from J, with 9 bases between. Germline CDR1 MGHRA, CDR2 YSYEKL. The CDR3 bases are TGCGCCAGCAGCCAAGATCCCGAGGGCTCCTACAATGAGCAGTTCTTC. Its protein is CASSQDPEGSYNEQFF.

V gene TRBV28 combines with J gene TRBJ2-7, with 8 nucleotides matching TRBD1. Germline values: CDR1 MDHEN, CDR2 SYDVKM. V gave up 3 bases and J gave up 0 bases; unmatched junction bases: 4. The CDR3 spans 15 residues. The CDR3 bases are TGTGCCAGCAGTTTCCCAGGGGGCAGCTCCTACGAGCAGTACTTC. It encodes CASSFPGGSSYEQYF.